Listed here are 6 T cell receptor beta chains from one sample, sequenced in a study of monozygotic twins with inflammatory bowel disease. TCRdb reprocessed the 5' RACE reads and stores each CDR3 protein as one record, lacking DNA. The sample totals 160,000 or so distinct CDR3 sequences; its top ten clones hold roughly 2.3%. The sequenced material came from blood. The source is a human donor with ulcerative colitis or Crohn's disease, or a healthy co-twin of an affected twin (not recorded which).

V is TRBV11-2 and J is TRBJ2-1; TCRdb proposes TRBD1, but this gene call is untestable without DNA. Per the germline V gene, CDR1 is SGHAT and CDR2 is FQNNGV. The CDR3 has 16 amino acids. Here the CDR3 reads CASSLSATRGGNEQFF.

The CDR3 loop reads CASSLGVGQAEYEQYF. The chain carries TRBV5-4 and TRBJ2-7; without DNA, the TCRdb call of TRBD1 cannot be checked. The CDR3 covers 16 residues. Germline V gene sequence: CDR1 SGHNT, CDR2 YYREEE (reference sequence).

This rearrangement joins TRBV7-2 to TRBJ1-1; TCRdb returns TRBD1, unconfirmable since there is no DNA. The germline gives CDR1 SGHTA, CDR2 FQGNSA. The CDR3 contains 13 residues. CDR3 region: CASSPPPKTEAFF.

The gene calls are TRBV12-3 or TRBV12-4 and TRBJ2-5; TCRdb calls TRBD1, which cannot be checked without DNA. The CDR3 loop spans 14 amino acids. CDR3 loop: CASSTPGGGETQYF.

The chain links TRBV20-1 to TRBJ1-5. Germline V gene sequence: CDR1 DFQATT, CDR2 SNEGSKA (reference sequence). This CDR3 has 14 amino acids. The CDR3: CSATADPSNQPQHF.

The CDR3 here is CSASRDRGFYEQYF. The chain joins TRBV20-1 to TRBJ2-7; TCRdb's D call of TRBD1 is untestable without DNA. Germline CDR1 reads DFQATT; CDR2 reads SNEGSKA (reference sequence). This CDR3 has 14 residues.